This T cell receptor (beta chain) was captured by sequencing in a study of T cell responses to AZD1222 COVID-19 vaccine (dated by TCRdb to the early 2020s). About the study as a whole: Because spike-specific TCR depth and breadth did not differ between the two schedules, AZD1222 recipients who got a second dose at roughly 4 weeks were pooled with those who got a second dose at roughly 12 weeks. Trial participants were enrolled by age into subgroups of 18-55, 56-69 and 70-plus years, and roughly 150, 30 and 60 TCR-sequenced participants, respectively, were included in these subgroups. TCR sequencing was performed for over 230 trial participants, of whom 200 to 210 were given two doses of AZD1222 and around 26 were given two doses of MenACWY control vaccine. The full study reports these points: After two AZD1222 doses, both the breadth and the depth of spike-specific TCRs were significantly higher than at day 0 and than in MenACWY recipients. Because no samples from the day 14 peak response were available, repertoires could be characterized only after the peak T cell response. CD4 TCRs associated with the vaccine covered the entire spike protein, and the dominant responses were in regions 160-218 and 743-854. Conclusions about previously exposed vaccinees were limited because only a handful of AZD1222 recipients were SARS-CoV-2 seropositive at baseline. Participants were mostly white British, with more females than males. The authors suggested clonal diversity may have been underestimated. In the small 56-69-year group, the increase in depth fell short of significance, most likely because of low power. Reportedly, almost half of the unique spike-specific TCRs recognized epitopes lying outside the regions that are mutated in the B.1.351 and B.1.1.7 variants.

This sample's time point label indicates: baseline before first vaccination. The vaccinee samples were drawn from two UK trials, COV001 and COV002, one of which was a single-blind randomized controlled phase 2/3 trial testing AZD1222 (ChAdOx1 nCoV-19) in healthy adults. Trial participant PBMC samples were collected at day 0 and day 28 after the second dose for TCRbeta chain sequencing. The germline ends are 13 bases apart after V is trimmed by 0 bases and J by 8 bases. There are 14 amino acids in the CDR3, from cysteine to phenylalanine inclusive. Kept here is only the CDR3 DNA, which spans 42 bases and is read in frame from base 1. The CDR1 and CDR2 encoded by the germline V gene (reference sequence) are LNHNV and YYDKDF. For this clone: Its antigen is unknown. One base away there is no much larger clone; base qualities are not given.

The CDR3 regions of human TCRbeta chains were analyzed by immunosequencing. Per the authors' processing: TCRs in the repertoires were matched against a reference library of SARS-CoV-2-specific TCRs that had been generated with the MIRA antigen-specificity platform. Breadth meant the fraction of unique TCRs that were SARS-CoV-2-associated, whereas depth meant the fraction of total T cells that were SARS-CoV-2-associated. Using the MIRA data, each spike-specific TCR was assigned both to the spike region to which the TCR was reactive and to a CD4 or CD8 class. Log10-transformed breadth and depth values were compared by one-way ANOVA with Sidak's multiple comparisons tests. Drawn from immuneACCESS, this table holds only the in-frame rearrangements with V and J called that TCRdb kept. Clones are partly lost; checked studies trace under half to an unresolved V gene and leave the rest unexplained. V and J calls and clone size are given by that table; D and trimming were obtained from the DNA. The sample table holds around 150,000 clones, of which 85% to 95% were seen once. The top ten hold 1.3% of the sample.

Sequencing was performed on peripheral blood, taken on day 0 of AZD1222 vaccination. This sequence uses TRBV15 and TRBJ1-2; TRBD1 is a weak D gene call, 6 bases matching. The TCR sequence derives from an adult in good health. The CDR3 has the sequence CATSREDGGRGYTF. DNA sequence: TGTGCCACCAGCAGAGAAGACGGGGGCCGAGGCTACACCTTC.